This record looks at one T cell receptor beta chain sequence and its context. Its target antigen remains unknown. The input lacks base qualities; no much larger clone sits a single base away. The CDR3 goes from the cysteine to the phenylalanine over 15 residues. Left in the record is the CDR3 DNA by itself, 45 bases read in frame from the first base. Via the germline V gene (reference sequence), CDR1 is SGHNT and CDR2 YYREEE. The junction shows trimming of 4 bases on V and 5 bases on J, and the gene matches do not reach 11 bases of it. The data are from a study of blood T cell repertoires in COVID-19 (dated by TCRdb to the early 2020s). Describing the broader study: Recovered participants in ImmuneRACE Cohort 3 were defined as having two consecutive negative NP/OP PCR tests, clearance from a healthcare professional, or resolution of symptoms. Samples from collaborators originated in the United States, Italy and Spain and spanned both the acute and convalescent phases of COVID-19. The prospective study material was composed of cDNA or gDNA derived from T cells, B-cell-depleted T cells, or PBMCs. Subjects who had been exposed to COVID-19, were actively infected with it, or had recovered from it provided the deeply sampled blood TCRbeta repertoires that made up the dataset. The repertoires were made available in a free public database intended to serve as a resource for research on the immune response to SARS-CoV-2. The samples were drawn from the first 160 participants of the ongoing ImmuneRACE study and from more than 1,000 subjects provided by 6 global collaborators. Sample metadata almost always included a de-identified subject ID, COVID-19 status, age in years and sex. Where available, HLA class I and class II types were taken from metadata supplied by the sample provider and were not determined by assay-based typing. Overall results and qualifications from the work: How much clinical and demographic metadata was included differed by source and by participant, and the metadata was provided uncurated.

In the prospective study, participants were roughly 18 to 95 years old, resided in under 30 geographic areas of the United States, and were enrolled through a virtual design. To assign participants to cohorts, the prospective study relied on clinical history that participants themselves reported in a screening survey and a study questionnaire. Mobile phlebotomists in the prospective study collected whole blood, serum and a nasopharyngeal or oropharyngeal swab from every participant. Prospective study participants could optionally give additional blood draws and questionnaires over an approximately two-month period. Prospective study blood samples were shipped either frozen or at room temperature before DNA extraction. TCRbeta CDR3 regions were amplified from genomic DNA using the immunoSEQ Assay, a bias-controlled multiplex PCR. The study's own analysis went as follows. Within the assay, amplification of reference gene primers was used to estimate how many nucleated cells each sample contained. To quantify the absolute abundance of each unique TCRbeta CDR3 rearrangement, sequence reads were collapsed and filtered. For each sample, productive Simpson clonality was calculated by taking the square root of Simpson's diversity index across productive rearrangements. The source is immuneACCESS, and TCRdb retained only in-frame sequences with V and J called. Part of the clones is not carried over; for the studies checked, unresolved V genes explain less than half of this, and the remainder is unexplained. V and J calls plus clone size are reproduced from that table; the DNA served to infer D and trimming. The table for this sample lists about 210,000 clones; around 90% of them were counted only once. The ten largest clones take up 7% to 9% of the sample.

The V gene is TRBV5-4 and the J gene is TRBJ2-7; 8 central bases correspond to TRBD2. The source of this sequence is a man aged 25-45 years in a cohort exposed to, infected with or recovered from COVID-19 (not recorded which). The source material was PBMCs or T cells enriched from blood (not recorded which). Read as DNA, the sequence is TGTGCCAGCAGCCCGGGGAGCGGGAGTTTCAACGAGCAGTACTTC. This is translated as CASSPGSGSFNEQYF.